This entry lists 19 T cell receptor beta chains sequenced from one sample in a study of shared clonotypes between healthy human individuals. TCRdb keeps only in-frame clones here, not all; method: immunoSEQ multiplex PCR. The data show hundreds of thousands of clones, about 97% seen once. Material for sequencing was naive CD4+ T cells sorted from blood. Subset meaning: CD45RA+ positively selected. Every receptor here comes from a woman aged 25-40 years in good health.

V gene TRBV28 combines with J gene TRBJ2-7; 8 bases line up with TRBD2. The length of the CDR3 is 14 residues. V lost 8 bases to trimming and J lost 5 bases; unmatched junction nucleotides: 11. Germline V gene lookup returns CDR1 MDHEN and CDR2 SYDVKM. This chain's CDR3 is CASLSGRGYHEQYF. The CDR3 DNA follows: TGTGCCAGCCTAAGCGGGAGAGGGTACCACGAGCAGTACTTC. Supplemented by reference TRBV28 and TRBJ2-7, the full variable domain reads DVKVTQSSRYLVKRTGEKVFLECVQDMDHENMFWYRQDPGLGLRLIYFSYDVKMKEKGDIPEGYSVSREKKERFSLILESASTNQTSMYLCASLSGRGYHEQYFGPGTRLTVT.

V is TRBV27 and J is TRBJ2-1, with 9 positions matching TRBD1. Germline V gives CDR1 MNHEY, CDR2 SMNVEV (reference sequence). Trimming removed 6 bases from V and 6 bases from J; junction bases left unmatched: 15. The CDR3 sequence is 17 residues long. CDR3 sequence reads: CASSLYIPGQGGNEQFF. CDR3 nucleotides: TGTGCCAGCAGCCTATACATACCGGGACAGGGAGGCAATGAGCAGTTCTTC.

This chain links TRBV7-9 with TRBJ2-5; TRBD2 aligns across 9 bases. Losses at the gene ends were 1 base for V and 5 bases for J; bases not matched to a gene: 5. This CDR3 region has 15 residues. Looked up from germline, CDR1 is SEHNR and CDR2 is FQNEAQ (reference sequence). The CDR3, as DNA: TGTGCCAGCAGCTTAGTTAGCGGGAGAATGGAGACCCAGTACTTC. This codes for CASSLVSGRMETQYF.

The chain's CDR3 is CASGYREDGYTF. CDR3 bases: TGTGCCAGCGGGTACAGGGAGGATGGCTACACCTTC. The V and J genes are TRBV6-6 and TRBJ1-2; possible D gene TRBD1, 6 bases. This CDR3 is built from 12 residues. The V end was cut by 8 bases, the J end by 6 bases, with 13 bases between. Per germline, CDR1 MNHNY and CDR2 SVGAGI (reference sequence).

V gene TRBV29-1 combines with J gene TRBJ2-3; 8 bases are shared with TRBD1. J gave up 3 bases and V 7 bases, and 6 bases lay outside the gene matches. CDR3 length: 13 residues. Germline CDR1 reads SQVTM; CDR2 reads ANQGSEA. The CDR3 reads CSALQGVTDTQYF. DNA for the CDR3: TGCAGCGCGCTACAGGGGGTGACAGATACGCAGTATTTT.

The chain carries TRBV15 and TRBJ1-5; D might be TRBD1 (5 bases). This CDR3 comprises 17 residues. Germline values: CDR1 LNHNV, CDR2 YYDKDF (reference sequence). Trimming removed 0 bases at V and 2 bases at J, with 14 bases between. This CDR3 is CATSRDGWGYGNQPQHF. CDR3 nucleotide sequence: TGTGCCACCAGCAGAGATGGTTGGGGGTATGGCAATCAGCCCCAGCATTTT.

The genes are TRBV7-8 and TRBJ2-5; 11 nucleotides align to TRBD1. The V gene's germline CDR1 is SGHVS and CDR2 FQNEAQ. CDR3 size: 17 residues. Unmatched junction bases numbered 6, after V lost 1 base and J lost 2 bases. The CDR3 loop reads CASSLGWGQGGQETQYF. Here the CDR3 DNA reads TGTGCCAGCAGCTTAGGATGGGGACAGGGGGGACAAGAGACCCAGTACTTC. The whole variable domain, remainder taken from reference TRBV7-8 and TRBJ2-5, is GAGVSQSPRYKVAKRGQDVALRCDPISGHVSLFWYQQALGQGPEFLTYFQNEAQLDKSGLPSDRFFAERPEGSVSTLKIQRTQQEDSAVYLCASSLGWGQGGQETQYFGPGTRLLVL.

The chain combines TRBV28 with TRBJ2-1, with 10 bases lining up with TRBD2. V lost 6 bases to trimming and J lost 9 bases; unmatched junction nucleotides: 8. This CDR3 contains 14 residues. Germline loops: CDR1 MDHEN, CDR2 SYDVKM. The DNA of the CDR3 is TGTGCCAGCAGGATAGGGACTAGCGTTTTTGAGCAGTTCTTC. Translated: CASRIGTSVFEQFF.

This chain uses TRBV27 with TRBJ1-1; tentatively, D is TRBD1 (5 bases). Germline V lookup: CDR1 MNHEY, CDR2 SMNVEV (reference sequence). The length of the CDR3 is 15 residues. Trimming cost V 3 bases and J 2 bases, with 13 bases left between them. CDR3 sequence reads: CASSLAGLRNTEAFF. Written as DNA, the CDR3 is TGTGCCAGCAGTTTGGCAGGGCTTCGTAACACTGAAGCTTTCTTT.

The J gene is TRBJ1-6, the V gene TRBV28, with D unclear. Germline V CDR1 and CDR2: MDHEN, SYDVKM. The CDR3 spans 13 residues. With 2 bases removed from V and 11 bases from J, the gap between germline ends came to 10 bases. The CDR3 region is CASSLIRPPPLHF. DNA of the CDR3: TGTGCCAGCAGTTTAATCAGACCTCCACCCCTCCACTTT.

This chain uses TRBV18 with TRBJ2-3; TRBD2 matches at 7 bases. Trimming took 6 bases from V and 3 from J; bases not matched to a gene: 15. This CDR3 spans 17 amino acids. The germline CDR1 and CDR2 sequences are KGHSH and LQKENI. The CDR3 DNA follows: TGTGCCAGCTCCCCCATGTCCCTAGCGGCGGGAACAGATACGCAGTATTTT. It translates to CASSPMSLAAGTDTQYF.

The gene calls are TRBV28 and TRBJ2-7; 10 bases map to TRBD2. J gave up 1 base and V 6 bases, and 9 bases lay outside the gene matches. The CDR3 is made up of 16 amino acids. CDR1 is MDHEN and CDR2 is SYDVKM in the germline V gene. The CDR3 here is CASSPGLAELSYEQYF. The CDR3, as DNA: TGTGCCAGCAGCCCAGGACTAGCGGAACTATCCTACGAGCAGTACTTC.

The rearrangement uses TRBV19 and TRBJ1-4; a possible D gene is TRBD1 (5 bases). V was trimmed by 3 bases and J by 2 bases, leaving 7 bases between them. This CDR3 region has 14 residues. CDR1 is LNHDA and CDR2 is SQIVND in the germline V gene (reference sequence). The CDR3 region is CASSMRGTNEKLFF. In nucleotides, the CDR3 is TGTGCCAGTAGTATGAGGGGCACTAATGAAAAACTGTTTTTT.

This chain links TRBV4-2 with TRBJ1-2; TRBD1 is a possible D gene (5 bases). CDR3 length: 13 amino acids. Looked up from germline, CDR1 is LGHNA and CDR2 is YNFKEQ. Between the trimmed V and J ends, which lost 4 bases and 5 bases, there was a span of 11 bases. DNA for the CDR3: TGTGCCAGCAGCCGCAGGGAAGGGTATGGCTACACCTTC. Protein: CASSRREGYGYTF.

The genes are TRBV4-1 and TRBJ1-4, with TRBD1 as a possible D gene (5 bases). V was clipped by 3 bases and J by 8 bases, with 13 bases between them. CDR3 length: 14 amino acids. Germline V gene data show CDR1 as MGHRA and CDR2 as YSYEKL. The CDR3 DNA follows: TGCGCCAGCAGCCAGTTAGGGGTGGGCGAAAAACTGTTTTTT. Its protein product is CASSQLGVGEKLFF.

This sequence joins TRBV6-4 and TRBJ2-5; D gene ambiguous. Germline V CDR1 and CDR2: MRHNA, SNTAGT. The CDR3 is 10 residues long. V was cut by 7 bases and J by 5 bases, with 5 bases left in between. CDR3 sequence (DNA): TGTGCCAGCACCGGGGAGACCCAGTACTTC. Translated, it gives CASTGETQYF.

In this sample, this clone turned up once. The chain links TRBV19 to TRBJ1-2; D is uncertain. V dropped 5 bases and J dropped 3 bases, with 16 bases sitting between them. Germline V gene lookup returns CDR1 LNHDA and CDR2 SQIVND (reference sequence). This CDR3 spans 15 amino acids. The CDR3 bases are TGTGCCAGTAGTTCCGGATCTACTGGGGACTATGGCTACACCTTC. It translates to CASSSGSTGDYGYTF.

The chain couples TRBV11-2 to TRBJ2-3, with 15 bases identical to TRBD2. The CDR3 is 16 amino acids. The germline gives CDR1 SGHAT, CDR2 FQNNGV. J gave up 5 bases and V 8 bases, and 8 bases lay outside the gene matches. CDR3 nucleotide sequence: TGTGCCAGCTTAGGGGGGACTAGCGGGAGGAAAGATACGCAGTATTTT. Its translation is CASLGGTSGRKDTQYF.

The rearrangement uses TRBV19 and TRBJ2-1; possible D gene TRBD2, 5 bases. Per the germline V gene, CDR1 is LNHDA and CDR2 is SQIVND (reference sequence). The CDR3 loop spans 9 amino acids. This chain's CDR3 is CALSGMGFF. CDR3 bases: TGTGCTTTGTCCGGGATGGGGTTCTTC.